Listed here are 15 T cell receptor beta chains from one sample, sequenced in a study of T-cell memory formation after mild COVID-19. A single record per CDR3 protein comes from TCRdb applying MiXCR to the 5' RACE reads. The table lists more than 450,000 distinct CDR3 sequences, roughly 17% of them singletons. The sample was PBMCs or a T cell subset sorted from them (not recorded which). These receptors were collected from an adult woman who had mild COVID-19 (a few samples of this study predate the infection). Cell type and time point are not known.

In this sample, this clonotype turned up a few times. This rearrangement joins TRBV6-5 to TRBJ2-5; 10 bases match TRBD2. The V gene end was trimmed by 6 bases and the J gene end by 4 bases; junction bases not matched to a gene: 2. This CDR3 is 13 amino acids long. Germline values: CDR1 MNHEY, CDR2 SVGAGI. In DNA form, the CDR3 reads TGTGCCAGCAGAATAGCGGGGGGAGAGACCCAGTACTTC. This encodes CASRIAGGETQYF.

The chain carries TRBV2 and TRBJ2-4; TRBD2 matches 8 bases. The CDR3 extends over 17 amino acids. The germline V gene encodes CDR1 SNHLY and CDR2 FYNNEI. Germline trimming cut 3 bases from V and 0 bases from J; bases unmatched to any gene: 7. The CDR3 bases are TGTGCCAGCAGTGACGAGCGGGAGATAATAGCCAAAAACATTCAGTACTTC. Protein sequence: CASSDEREIIAKNIQYF.

This clonotype was counted a few times. The chain couples TRBV12-3 or TRBV12-4 to TRBJ1-1; 7 bases map to TRBD1. This CDR3 region has 14 residues. The junction had 3 bases not matched to a gene; V was cut back by 5 bases and J by 0 bases. CDR3 in DNA: TGTGCCAGCAGTGGGGGACAGCTGAACACTGAAGCTTTCTTT. Translating gives CASSGGQLNTEAFF.

J is TRBJ1-5 and V is TRBV6-5; a possible D gene is TRBD1 (5 bases). In germline, CDR1 is MNHEY, CDR2 SVGAGI. V gave up 8 bases and J gave up 0 bases, with 14 bases separating them. The CDR3 has 15 residues. The CDR3 coding sequence is TGTGCCAGCCATACGGGACCGAGTAGCAATCAGCCCCAGCATTTT. It is translated as CASHTGPSSNQPQHF.

The chain recombines TRBV20-1 with TRBJ2-3; 10 positions agree with TRBD2. V lost 2 bases, J lost 4 bases, and 6 bases stayed unmatched. This CDR3 contains 15 residues. Per germline, CDR1 DFQATT and CDR2 SNEGSKA (reference sequence). This chain's CDR3 is CSARLTSGVSDTQYF. As DNA, the CDR3 is TGCAGTGCTAGACTCACTAGCGGGGTCTCAGATACGCAGTATTTT.

The chain joins TRBV12-3 or TRBV12-4 to TRBJ2-1, with TRBD2 matching over 9 bases. The ends lost 5 bases at V and 2 bases at J; junction bases unmatched: 16. The CDR3 is 19 amino acids. CDR3 amino acids: CASSLSGTSSFWPYNEQFF. DNA of the CDR3: TGTGCCAGCAGTCTCTCCGGGACTAGCAGTTTTTGGCCCTACAATGAGCAGTTCTTC.

The sample holds many counts of this clonotype. The chain carries TRBV4-3 and TRBJ2-2; weak D call: TRBD1 (6 bases). Trimming removed 8 bases at V and 2 bases at J, with 15 bases between. Germline V lookup: CDR1 LGHNA, CDR2 YSLEER. The length of the CDR3 is 15 residues. CDR3 region: CASSPGHANTGELFF. CDR3 coding DNA: TGCGCCAGCTCACCGGGACACGCAAACACCGGGGAGCTGTTTTTT.

The gene calls are TRBV6-4 and TRBJ2-1; D uncertain. V lost 0 bases and J lost 5, with 11 bases in between. Germline lookup yields CDR1 MRHNA and CDR2 SNTAGT. The CDR3 is 15 amino acids. The CDR3 loop is CASSDSEHGNNEQFF. Written as DNA, the CDR3 is TGTGCCAGCAGTGACTCGGAGCATGGGAACAATGAGCAGTTCTTC.

The V and J genes are TRBV20-1 and TRBJ2-7; the match to TRBD2 covers 11 bases. Germline V gives CDR1 DFQATT, CDR2 SNEGSKA (reference sequence). CDR3 length equals 15 residues. Trimming removed 1 base from V and 7 bases from J; junction bases left unmatched: 9. The CDR3 nucleotides are TGCAGTGCTAGAGCCCCGGGACTAGCGGAAAAGGAGCAGTACTTC. This codes for CSARAPGLAEKEQYF.

This chain uses TRBV3-1 with TRBJ2-7; D is perhaps TRBD1 (5 bases). Germline assignment: CDR1 LGHDT and CDR2 YNNKEL (reference sequence). Trimming removed 3 bases from V and 10 bases from J, with 13 bases in between. The CDR3 extends over 12 amino acids. CDR3 loop: CASSHRWGLQYF. The CDR3 nucleotides are TGTGCCAGCAGCCATCGGTGGGGCTTACAGTACTTC.

CDR3 in DNA: TGCGCCAGCAGCTTGTCCGGGGGGGAGACCTACGAGCAGTACTTC. Residues: CASSLSGGETYEQYF. The chain recombines TRBV5-1 with TRBJ2-7, with 8 bases matching TRBD2. Germline CDR1 SGHRS, CDR2 YFSETQ. This CDR3 region has 15 residues. V shed 1 base, J shed 2 bases, and the junction held 5 bases outside the gene matches.

This clonotype was observed a handful of times. The chain carries TRBV5-6 and TRBJ1-4; 8 bases align to TRBD1. The V segment lost 3 bases and the J segment 3 bases; nucleotides outside the gene matches: 4. The CDR3 runs 15 residues. Germline loops: CDR1 SGHDT, CDR2 YYEEEE. CDR3 amino acids: CASSSRQGPNEKLFF. In DNA, the CDR3 is TGTGCCAGCAGCTCAAGACAGGGGCCTAATGAAAAACTGTTTTTT.

This clonotype was observed many times. This chain links TRBV5-6 with TRBJ2-1; TRBD1 agrees at 7 bases. V shed 0 bases and J 4 bases; nucleotides not matched to a gene: 4. The CDR3 spans 15 residues. The germline V gene has CDR1 SGHDT and CDR2 YYEEEE. The DNA for the CDR3 is TGTGCCAGCAGCTTGGGACAGGGAATTTACAATGAGCAGTTCTTC. It codes for CASSLGQGIYNEQFF.

This rearrangement joins TRBV29-1 to TRBJ2-1; 13 nucleotides align to TRBD2. Trimming removed 3 bases from V and 9 bases from J; junction bases left unmatched: 11. Germline-derived CDR1 and CDR2 are SQVTM and ANQGSEA. The CDR3 covers 16 residues. CDR3 in DNA: TGCAGCGTTGAGTTGCGGGGACTAGCGGGACTAGGTGAGCAGTTCTTC. Translated: CSVELRGLAGLGEQFF.

The sample holds a few counts of this clonotype. The chain is built from TRBV20-1 and TRBJ2-1; TRBD2 agrees at 8 bases. The CDR3 is made up of 17 amino acids. The germline V gene encodes CDR1 DFQATT and CDR2 SNEGSKA (reference sequence). J lost 1 base, V lost 2 bases, and 10 bases had no gene match. The CDR3 coding sequence is TGCAGTGCTAGACCCCGGCGAAAGCGGGAGTCCTACAATGAGCAGTTCTTC. Translating gives CSARPRRKRESYNEQFF.